The sample holds many counts of the clone carrying this TCR beta chain. Its cognate antigen is unknown. Unique molecular identifiers were attached to individual cDNA molecules within the library. Authors' methods: From approximately 20,000 to 700,000 TCRs were found per sample, with a median of around 100,000. TCRdb redid the calling of the RACE reads with MiXCR, one entry per CDR3 protein. The V and J calls reflect TCRdb's pipeline rather than the authors' work. The repertoire holds about 80,000 distinct CDR3 sequences, with over 6.5% as singletons. The data are from a study of human T cells and chemical hapten exposure. Study-wide background: Minor volume differences among pooled libraries chiefly drove per-sample TCR yield variation. Regarding the study as a whole: Following DPC sensitization, TCRs present above 1 in 1000 frequency showed no change.

The junction had 13 bases not matched to a gene; V was cut back by 3 bases and J by 10 bases. The CDR3 spans 15 residues. Per germline, CDR1 SQVTM and CDR2 ANQGSEA. Time point noted: healthy volunteer bleed at 6 weeks. Total RNA was extracted from unfractionated whole blood. Sequenced: whole blood. The V and J genes are TRBV29-1 and TRBJ2-1; 9 bases fit TRBD1. This TCR came from a female donor in good health. Some clones in this sample may be carry-over from other donors' samples. The DNA of the CDR3 is TGCAGCGTTGATTTAACCGGGACAGGGCGCGGGGAGCAGTTCTTC. Translation gives CSVDLTGTGRGEQFF.